Listed here are 17 T cell receptor beta chains from one sample, sequenced in a study of beta chain features in type 1 diabetes. Overall study results and limits: There was a moderate but significant shortening of TCRB CDR3s in all four CD4+ subsets of Type 1 diabetes patients.

Antigens of these TCRs are unknown. Of the isolated RNA, all was reverse transcribed, and so the sequenced material was expressed TCRB transcripts. This table comes from immunoSEQ multiplex PCR, and its TCRdb copy is limited to in-frame clones, with some not included. Of about 340,000 clones detected, about 13% appear once; the ten largest clones hold 0.015%. Material for sequencing was naive CD4+ T cells from blood. The receptors shown here come from a woman aged 18-29 years with type 1 diabetes.

This clone turned up a few times. This chain connects TRBV29-1 to TRBJ2-4, with 14 bases aligning to TRBD2. V was pared by 7 bases and J by 1 base, with 6 bases of the junction left unmatched. The CDR3 loop spans 16 amino acids. CDR1 and CDR2 from the germline V gene are SQVTM and ANQGSEA. The CDR3 here is CSATSGRGDAKNIQYF. CDR3 coding DNA: TGCAGCGCGACTAGCGGGAGGGGGGACGCCAAAAACATTCAGTACTTC.

The chain joins TRBV27 to TRBJ2-1; 9 bases align to TRBD2. CDR3 length equals 16 residues. CDR1 is MNHEY and CDR2 is SMNVEV in the germline V gene (reference sequence). Trimming took 5 bases from V and 6 from J; bases not matched to a gene: 11. CDR3 DNA: TGTGCCAGCAGTCCCTTTAGCGGGAGTCAGGGCAATGAGCAGTTCTTC. It encodes CASSPFSGSQGNEQFF.

The rearrangement joins TRBV5-6 to TRBJ2-5; tentative D call: TRBD2 (6 bases). Trimming pared 0 bases from V and 5 bases from J, leaving 11 bases between. Germline values: CDR1 SGHDT, CDR2 YYEEEE. The CDR3 consists of 14 residues. CDR3 bases: TGTGCCAGCAGCTTGGAGGGTGGGGGGGAGACCCAGTACTTC. Amino acids: CASSLEGGGETQYF. Combining the CDR3 with reference TRBV5-6 and TRBJ2-5 gives the whole variable domain DAGVTQSPTHLIKTRGQQVTLRCSPKSGHDTVSWYQQALGQGPQFIFQYYEEEERQRGNFPDRFSGHQFPNYSSELNVNALLLGDSALYLCASSLEGGGETQYFGPGTRLLVL.

This clone was counted between two and nine times. Other DNA variants within this sample encode the same CDR3. The gene calls are TRBV11-3 and TRBJ1-1, with D possibly being TRBD1 (5 bases). Trimming removed 3 bases from V and 5 bases from J, with 7 bases in between. This CDR3 comprises 12 residues. The germline CDR1 and CDR2 sequences are SGHNT and YENEEA. The CDR3 region has the DNA TGTGCCAGCAGCTTGCAGGGAACTGAAGCTTTCTTT. The encoded protein is CASSLQGTEAFF. The variable domain in full, completed from reference TRBV11-3 and TRBJ1-1, reads EAGVVQSPRYKIIEKKQPVAFWCNPISGHNTLYWYLQNLGQGPELLIRYENEEAVDDSQLPKDRFSAERLKGVDSTLKIQPAELGDSAVYLCASSLQGTEAFFGQGTRLTVV.

The rearrangement uses TRBV19 and TRBJ1-1; 12 bases agree with TRBD1. After removal of 5 bases from V and 6 bases from J, the junction contained 10 bases not matched to a gene. The CDR3 sequence is 16 residues long. CDR1 LNHDA and CDR2 SQIVND come from the germline V gene (reference sequence). In DNA, the CDR3 is TGTGCCAGTAGTTCCCGGGACAGGGGGCGCACGGCTGAAGCTTTCTTT. As protein: CASSSRDRGRTAEAFF.

The chain uses TRBV5-4 and TRBJ2-3, with 11 bases matching TRBD1. Germline V gene data show CDR1 as SGHNT and CDR2 as YYREEE (reference sequence). The CDR3 extends over 18 amino acids. With V trimmed by 4 bases and J by 6 bases, 16 bases remained unmatched. The CDR3 DNA reads as TGTGCCAGCAGCCGGACAGGGGGCGCTTCCGTCCTTAGGGATACGCAGTATTTT. Protein: CASSRTGGASVLRDTQYF.

This clone has more than one count but fewer than ten. The chain combines TRBV7-2 with TRBJ2-2; D is unclear. The CDR3 loop spans 15 amino acids. In germline, CDR1 is SGHTA, CDR2 FQGNSA. Trimming cost V 3 bases and J 1 base, with 9 bases left between them. CDR3 DNA sequence: TGTGCCAGCAGCTTTTCAGGCCAGAACACCGGGGAGCTGTTTTTT. It translates to CASSFSGQNTGELFF.

This clone was counted between two and nine times. The CDR3 loop is CASSVSGTGNGYTEAFF. As DNA, the CDR3 is TGTGCCAGCAGCGTTTCCGGGACAGGGAATGGATACACTGAAGCTTTCTTT. J is TRBJ1-1 and V is TRBV9; the match to TRBD1 covers 9 bases. The germline V gene has CDR1 SGDLS and CDR2 YYNGEE. The junction had 11 bases not matched to a gene; V was cut back by 2 bases and J by 3 bases. The CDR3 totals 17 residues. The entire variable domain, with the rest obtained from reference TRBV9 and TRBJ1-1, is as follows: DSGVTQTPKHLITATGQRVTLRCSPRSGDLSVYWYQQSLDQGLQFLIQYYNGEERAKGNILERFSAQQFPDLHSELNLSSLELGDSALYFCASSVSGTGNGYTEAFFGQGTRLTVV.

This chain links TRBV5-4 with TRBJ1-1; D perhaps matches TRBD1 (6 bases). The CDR3 sequence is 15 residues long. V gave up 0 bases and J gave up 1 base, with 10 bases separating them. Germline lookup yields CDR1 SGHNT and CDR2 YYREEE (reference sequence). The chain's CDR3 is CASSLEGGRNTEAFF. The CDR3 coding sequence is TGTGCCAGCAGCTTGGAAGGGGGTAGGAACACTGAAGCTTTCTTT.

The J gene is TRBJ2-4, the V gene TRBV5-1, with 7 positions matching TRBD2. V shed 4 bases, J shed 7 bases, and the junction held 11 bases outside the gene matches. Germline-derived CDR1 and CDR2 are SGHRS and YFSETQ. The CDR3 extends over 15 amino acids. CDR3 sequence reads: CASSRDRDYPNIQYF. The CDR3 DNA sequence: TGCGCCAGCAGCCGTGACCGGGACTACCCGAACATTCAGTACTTC.

With respect to this clone: The sample carries other DNA sequences with the same CDR3. The genes are TRBV2 and TRBJ2-5; D is ambiguous. Per the germline V gene, CDR1 is SNHLY and CDR2 is FYNNEI. V gave up 0 bases and J gave up 1 base, with 6 bases separating them. The CDR3 consists of 14 residues. CDR3 region: CASSEARSQETQYF. The CDR3 DNA reads TGTGCCAGCAGTGAAGCGCGTAGCCAAGAGACCCAGTACTTC.

This clone appeared a few times. J is TRBJ1-4 and V is TRBV27; D is undetermined. This CDR3 is 14 amino acids long. Germline values: CDR1 MNHEY, CDR2 SMNVEV (reference sequence). V gave up 6 bases and J gave up 5 bases, with 13 bases separating them. The CDR3 loop reads CASRRHRPNEKLFF. DNA for the CDR3: TGTGCCAGCAGGAGACACCGACCGAATGAAAAACTGTTTTTT.

The chain has TRBV5-1 and TRBJ2-3; unclear D gene. Trimming left V 0 bases short and J 5 bases short, with 10 bases between. The CDR3 has 14 residues. Germline loops: CDR1 SGHRS, CDR2 YFSETQ. DNA for the CDR3: TGCGCCAGCAGCTTGGCAACCTCGGGAGATACGCAGTATTTT. This gives the protein CASSLATSGDTQYF.

This clone appeared a few times. V is TRBV6-6 and J is TRBJ1-2; D may be TRBD1 (6 bases). Deletions cut 8 bases from V and 2 bases from J, with 18 bases between. Germline lookup yields CDR1 MNHNY and CDR2 SVGAGI (reference sequence). The CDR3 totals 15 residues. In DNA form, the CDR3 reads TGTGCCAGCTCAGGCCCTCTACAGGGAAACTATGGCTACACCTTC. Its translation is CASSGPLQGNYGYTF.

This clone was recorded a few times. The genes are TRBV5-5 and TRBJ2-1; 10 bases align to TRBD2. With 1 base clipped from V and 9 bases from J, the junction kept 10 bases outside the gene matches. This CDR3 region has 16 residues. The V gene's germline CDR1 is SGHKS and CDR2 YYEKEE (reference sequence). CDR3 residues: CASSLFGLAGVGEQFF. In nucleotides, the CDR3 is TGTGCCAGCAGCTTGTTTGGTCTAGCGGGAGTGGGTGAGCAGTTCTTC.

The V and J genes are TRBV13 and TRBJ1-2; a weak D match, TRBD1 (5 bases). The V end lost 6 bases, the J end lost 4 bases, and 12 bases lay between the germline ends. This CDR3 region has 13 residues. Per germline, CDR1 PRHDT and CDR2 FYEKMQ (reference sequence). CDR3 nucleotide sequence: TGTGCCAGCAGTCTCAGGGCGTCCTATGGCTACACCTTC. It encodes CASSLRASYGYTF. Together with reference TRBV13 and TRBJ1-2, the CDR3 gives the full variable domain: AAGVIQSPRHLIKEKRETATLKCYPIPRHDTVYWYQQGPGQDPQFLISFYEKMQSDKGSIPDRFSAQQFSDYHSELNMSSLELGDSALYFCASSLRASYGYTFGSGTRLTVV.

This clone turned up a few times. The chain combines TRBV25-1 with TRBJ2-6; TRBD1 might be the D (5 bases). Germline loops: CDR1 MGHDK, CDR2 SYGVNS. V was trimmed by 4 bases and J by 9 bases, leaving 13 bases between them. The CDR3 extends over 14 amino acids. This chain's CDR3 is CASSGQKEHNVLTF. The CDR3 region has the DNA TGTGCCAGCAGTGGACAGAAGGAGCACAACGTCCTGACTTTC.